This TCR beta chain came from a study of shared clonotypes between healthy human individuals. About the research overall: Researchers drew samples from a couple of women and a few men aged 18 to 49.

The sample holds a few counts of this clone. Healthy adults negative for HIV, lacking recent acute infections or vaccinations, served as donors. Researchers drew on tens of millions of PBMCs for genomic DNA from unsorted samples. The CDR3 is 15 residues long. CDR1 is SGHNT and CDR2 is YYREEE in the germline V gene (reference sequence). Trimming removed 4 bases from V and 2 bases from J; junction bases left unmatched: 7. The deep-level immunoSEQ assay was used. Clones were sequenced by immunoSEQ multiplex PCR, and TCRdb holds only the in-frame ones, with some missing. The sample has about 560,000 clones; around three quarters are singletons.

The source is a woman aged 40 to 55 in good health. Some clones in this sample may be carry-over from other donors' samples. The sample was PBMCs. This chain links TRBV5-4 with TRBJ1-2; 8 nucleotides match TRBD1. The CDR3 region has the DNA TGTGCCAGCAGCATACCGGGACAGGAAAACTATGGCTACACCTTC. It codes for CASSIPGQENYGYTF. The full variable domain, rest sourced from reference TRBV5-4 and TRBJ1-2, is ETGVTQSPTHLIKTRGQQVTLRCSSQSGHNTVSWYQQALGQGPQFIFQYYREEENGRGNFPPRFSGLQFPNYSSELNVNALELDDSALYLCASSIPGQENYGYTFGSGTRLTVV.